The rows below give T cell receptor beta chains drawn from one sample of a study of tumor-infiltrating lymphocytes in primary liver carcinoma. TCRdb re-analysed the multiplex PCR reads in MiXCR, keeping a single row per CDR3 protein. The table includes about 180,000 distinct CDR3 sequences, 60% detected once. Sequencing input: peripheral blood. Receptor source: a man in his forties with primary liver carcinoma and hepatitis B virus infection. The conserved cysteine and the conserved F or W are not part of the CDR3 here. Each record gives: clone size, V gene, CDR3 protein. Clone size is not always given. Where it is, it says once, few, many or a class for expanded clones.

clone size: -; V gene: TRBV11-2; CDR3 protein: ASSFRRKAEQF
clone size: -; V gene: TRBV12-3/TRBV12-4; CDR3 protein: ASSSGGQYSNQPQH
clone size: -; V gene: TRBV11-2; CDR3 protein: ARSLEGSGANVLT
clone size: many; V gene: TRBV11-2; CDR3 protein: ASSPQVREETQY
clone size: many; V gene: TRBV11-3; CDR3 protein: ASRRLAGLDTGELF
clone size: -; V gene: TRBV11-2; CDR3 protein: ASSLARGDTEAF
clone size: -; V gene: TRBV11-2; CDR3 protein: ASNTSGSKYEQY
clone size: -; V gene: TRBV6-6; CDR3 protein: TSIGDGSNQPQH
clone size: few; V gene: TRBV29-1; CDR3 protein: SVGTGEVYEQY
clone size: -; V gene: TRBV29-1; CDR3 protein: SVTQTPGTGGVEQY
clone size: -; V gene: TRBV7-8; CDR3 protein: ASSLVYESSGANVLT
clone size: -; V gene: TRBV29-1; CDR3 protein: SVRWGTRGSADTQY
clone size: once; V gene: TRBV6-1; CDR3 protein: ASSDLRVETQY
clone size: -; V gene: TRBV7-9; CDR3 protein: ASSLTTSTGELL
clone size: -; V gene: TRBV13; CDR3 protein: ASRRAGVVDTQY
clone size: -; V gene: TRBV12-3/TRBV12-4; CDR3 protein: ASSLSVSYGQY
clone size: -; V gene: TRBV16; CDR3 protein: ASTTGQGAYEQY
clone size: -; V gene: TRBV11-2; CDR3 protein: ASSSKLTKETQY
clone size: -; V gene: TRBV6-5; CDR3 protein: ASSSTGKGDSPLH
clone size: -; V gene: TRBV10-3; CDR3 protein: AVSESGDRLYNEQF
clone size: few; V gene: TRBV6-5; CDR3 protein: ASSSRGRTSGQETQY
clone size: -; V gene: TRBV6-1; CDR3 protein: ASKRVDTQY
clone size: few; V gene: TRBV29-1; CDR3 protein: SGAGEAGTDTQY
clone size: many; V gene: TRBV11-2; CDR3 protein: ASSLERQPMNTEAF
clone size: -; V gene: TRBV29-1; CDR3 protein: SVATGGGNNQLQH
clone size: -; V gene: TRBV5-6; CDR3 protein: ASSLDTRCEQY
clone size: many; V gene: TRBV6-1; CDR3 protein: ASTHTRNEQF
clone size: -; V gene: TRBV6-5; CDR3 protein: ACRGVSGGYEQY
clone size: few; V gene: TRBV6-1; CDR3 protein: ASSEEYWDEQF
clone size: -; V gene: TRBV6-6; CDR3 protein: ASSYLDREANEQF
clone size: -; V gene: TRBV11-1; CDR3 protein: ASSSTGSPTVELF
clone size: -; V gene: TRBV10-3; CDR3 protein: AIRLGDRDTQY
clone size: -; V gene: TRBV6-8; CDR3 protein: ACTNPPRNEKLF
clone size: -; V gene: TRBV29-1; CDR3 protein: SVDLDRISTDTQY
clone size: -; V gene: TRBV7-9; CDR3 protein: ASSLSDRTDGYT
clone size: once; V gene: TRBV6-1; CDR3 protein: VSSASSGSSYNEQF
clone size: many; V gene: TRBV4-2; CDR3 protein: ASSQVTSGSRETQY
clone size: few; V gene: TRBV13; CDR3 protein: AYPGPSSYNEQF
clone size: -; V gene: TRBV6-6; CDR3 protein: ASSYLMNTEGF
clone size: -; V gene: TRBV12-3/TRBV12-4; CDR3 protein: DSSPGTKNEKLF
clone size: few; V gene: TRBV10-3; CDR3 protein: AISVRLAGEVSQY
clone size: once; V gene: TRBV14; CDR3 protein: ASSQPPPGQGAEYTQY
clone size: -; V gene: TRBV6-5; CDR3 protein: ASSYRNTGTTEAF
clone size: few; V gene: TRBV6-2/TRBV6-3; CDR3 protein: ASSYSVLGSPFGDTQY
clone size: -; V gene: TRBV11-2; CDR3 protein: ANSLGSPPADYEQY
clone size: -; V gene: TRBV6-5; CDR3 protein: ASSPFDNGGDYEQY
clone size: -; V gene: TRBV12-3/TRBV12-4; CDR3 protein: ASSGTEGSYEQY
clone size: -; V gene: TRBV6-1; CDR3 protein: VGTADGRASGANVLT
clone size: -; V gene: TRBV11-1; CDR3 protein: ASSGGQGGEQF
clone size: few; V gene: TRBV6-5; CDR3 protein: ASSYGGSLT
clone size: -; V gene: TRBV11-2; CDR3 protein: ACSLGLAGTDTQY
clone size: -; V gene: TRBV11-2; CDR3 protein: ASSSPGSDEEF
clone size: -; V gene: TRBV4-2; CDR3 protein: TSSQFHDSLRNFPLH
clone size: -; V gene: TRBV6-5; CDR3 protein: ANSSPQGLAKNIQY
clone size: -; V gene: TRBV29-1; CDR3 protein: SAGESMWTQY
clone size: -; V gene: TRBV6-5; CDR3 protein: ASNTLAGGSYNEQF
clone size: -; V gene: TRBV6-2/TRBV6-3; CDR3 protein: ASRPGRVQETQY
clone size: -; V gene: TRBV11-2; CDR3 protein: ASSLVGLAGGPKTQY
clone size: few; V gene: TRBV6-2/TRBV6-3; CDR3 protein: AARTSGYEQY